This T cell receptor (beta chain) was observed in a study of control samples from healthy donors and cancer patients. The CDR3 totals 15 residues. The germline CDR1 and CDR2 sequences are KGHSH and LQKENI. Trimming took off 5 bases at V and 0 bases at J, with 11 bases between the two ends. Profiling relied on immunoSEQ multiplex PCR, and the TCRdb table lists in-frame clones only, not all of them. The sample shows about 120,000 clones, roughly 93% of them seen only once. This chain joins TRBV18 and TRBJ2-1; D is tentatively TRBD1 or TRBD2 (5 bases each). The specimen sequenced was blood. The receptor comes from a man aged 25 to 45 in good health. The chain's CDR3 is CASSVGTSSYNEQFF. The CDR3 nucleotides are TGTGCCAGCTCAGTTGGGACGAGCTCCTACAATGAGCAGTTCTTC.